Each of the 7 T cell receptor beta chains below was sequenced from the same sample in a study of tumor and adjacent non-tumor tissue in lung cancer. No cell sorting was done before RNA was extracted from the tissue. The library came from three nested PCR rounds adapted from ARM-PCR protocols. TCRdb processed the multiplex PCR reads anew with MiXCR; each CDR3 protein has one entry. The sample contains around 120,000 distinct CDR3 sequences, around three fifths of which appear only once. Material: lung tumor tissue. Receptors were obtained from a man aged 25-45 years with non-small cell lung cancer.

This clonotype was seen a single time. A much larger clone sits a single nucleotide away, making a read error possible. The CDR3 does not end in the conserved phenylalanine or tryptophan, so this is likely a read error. CDR3 protein: CASSQGQGVWNEQFV. CDR3 nucleotide sequence: TGTGCCAGCAGCCAGGGACAGGGCGTCTGGAATGAGCAGTTCGTC. J is TRBJ2-1 and V is TRBV5-5, with 9 bases that match TRBD1. The CDR3 consists of 15 residues. Germline assignment: CDR1 SGHKS and CDR2 YYEKEE (reference sequence). V was clipped by 4 bases and J by 7 bases; unmatched bases: 9.

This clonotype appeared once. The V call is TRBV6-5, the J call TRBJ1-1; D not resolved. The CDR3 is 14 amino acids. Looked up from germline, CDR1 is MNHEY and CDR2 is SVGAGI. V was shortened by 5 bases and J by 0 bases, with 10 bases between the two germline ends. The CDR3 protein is CASSLGLMNTEAFF. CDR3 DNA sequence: TGTGCCAGCAGTCTCGGACTCATGAACACTGAAGCTTTCTTT.

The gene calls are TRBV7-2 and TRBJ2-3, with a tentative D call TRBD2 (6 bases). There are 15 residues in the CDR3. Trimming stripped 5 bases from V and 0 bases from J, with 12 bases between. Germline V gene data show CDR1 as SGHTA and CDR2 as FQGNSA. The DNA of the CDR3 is TGTGCCAGCAGCCCGGACTACCTAAGCACAGATACGCAGTATTTT. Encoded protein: CASSPDYLSTDTQYF.

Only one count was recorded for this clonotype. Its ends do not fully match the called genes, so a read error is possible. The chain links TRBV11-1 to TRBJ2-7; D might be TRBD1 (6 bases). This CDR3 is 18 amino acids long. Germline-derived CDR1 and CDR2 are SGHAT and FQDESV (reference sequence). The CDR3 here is CASGLKLSDRFLSYEQYF. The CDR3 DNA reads TGTGCCAGCGGCTTAAAGCTATCCGACAGGTTTCTCTCCTACGAGCAGTACTTC.

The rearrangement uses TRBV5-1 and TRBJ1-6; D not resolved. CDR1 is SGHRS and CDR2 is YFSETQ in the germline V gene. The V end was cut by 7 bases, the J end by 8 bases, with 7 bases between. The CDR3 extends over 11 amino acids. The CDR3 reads CASGPDSPLHF. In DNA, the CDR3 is TGCGCCAGCGGCCCCGATTCACCCCTCCACTTT.

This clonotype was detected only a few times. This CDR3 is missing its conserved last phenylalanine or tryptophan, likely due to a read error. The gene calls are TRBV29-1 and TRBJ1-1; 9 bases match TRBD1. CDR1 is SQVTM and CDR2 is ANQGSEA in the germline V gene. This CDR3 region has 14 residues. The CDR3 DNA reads TGTAGCGTTGTACAGGGGGCTCACGGGGCTGAAGCTTTCTCT. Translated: CSVVQGAHGAEAFS.

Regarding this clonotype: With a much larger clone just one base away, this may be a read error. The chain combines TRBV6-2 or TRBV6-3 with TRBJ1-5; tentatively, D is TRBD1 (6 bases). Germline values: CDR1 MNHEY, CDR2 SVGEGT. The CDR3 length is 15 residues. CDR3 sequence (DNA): TGTGTCAGCAGTTACGGGACATTCTTCAATCAGCCCCAGCATTTT. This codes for CVSSYGTFFNQPQHF.